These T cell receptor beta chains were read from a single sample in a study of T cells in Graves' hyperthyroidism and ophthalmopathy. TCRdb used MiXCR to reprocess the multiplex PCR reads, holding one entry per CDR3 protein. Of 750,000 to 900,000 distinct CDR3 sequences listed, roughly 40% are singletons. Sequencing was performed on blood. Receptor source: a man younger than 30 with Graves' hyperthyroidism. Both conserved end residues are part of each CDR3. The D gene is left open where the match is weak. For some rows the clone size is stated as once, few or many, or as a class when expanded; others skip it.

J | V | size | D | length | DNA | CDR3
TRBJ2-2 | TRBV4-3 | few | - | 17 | TGCGCCAGCAGCCAAGATGAACGGGAACCGGGGACCGGGGAGCTGTTTTTT | CASSQDEREPGTGELFF
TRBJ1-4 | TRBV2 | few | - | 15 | TGTGCCAGCACCCCAGACACCTCAACTAATGAAAAACTGTTTTTT | CASTPDTSTNEKLFF
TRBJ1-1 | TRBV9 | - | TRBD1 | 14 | TGTGCCAGCAGGGGGACAGGCTGGAGAACTGAAGCTTTCTTT | CASRGTGWRTEAFF
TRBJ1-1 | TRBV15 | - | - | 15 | TGTGCCACCAGCAGCCAAGATAGCGGGGCGGCTGAAGCTTTCTTT | CATSSQDSGAAEAFF
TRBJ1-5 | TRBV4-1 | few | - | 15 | TGCGCCAGCAGCCAGTTCGTACTTGGGAATCAGCCCCAGCATTTT | CASSQFVLGNQPQHF
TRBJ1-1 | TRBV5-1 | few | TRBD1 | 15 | TGCGCCAGCAGCAAAGGACAGGGGACCCTCGGGGAAGCTTTCTTT | CASSKGQGTLGEAFF
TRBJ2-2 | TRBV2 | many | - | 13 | TGTGCCAGCAGTAGACAAGCCACCGGGGAGCTGTTTTTT | CASSRQATGELFF
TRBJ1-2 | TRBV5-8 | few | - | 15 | TGTGCCAGCAGCGTCAAAAGTCCGAGTAACTATGGCTACACCTTC | CASSVKSPSNYGYTF
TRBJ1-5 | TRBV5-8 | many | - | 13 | TGTGCCAGCAGCTTGGCCGACGCACAGCCCCAGCATTTT | CASSLADAQPQHF
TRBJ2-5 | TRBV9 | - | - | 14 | TGTGCCAGCAGCGCCCGGACTGGAGGGCAGACCCAGTACTTC | CASSARTGGQTQYF
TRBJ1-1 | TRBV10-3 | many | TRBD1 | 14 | TGTGCCATCAGACAGGGGGCAGTTTACACTGAAGCTTTCTTT | CAIRQGAVYTEAFF
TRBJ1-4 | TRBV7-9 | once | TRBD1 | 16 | TGTGCCAGCAGTCCAGGGACAGGGTTGAACACTGAAAAACTGTTTTTT | CASSPGTGLNTEKLFF
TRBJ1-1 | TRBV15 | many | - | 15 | TGTGCCACCAGCAAACCCGAGGACACGAACACTGAAGCTTTCTTT | CATSKPEDTNTEAFF
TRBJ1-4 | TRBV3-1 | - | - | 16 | TGTGCCAGCAGCCAAGTAGAGACGGCAACTAATGAAAAACTGTTTTTT | CASSQVETATNEKLFF
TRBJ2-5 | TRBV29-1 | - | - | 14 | TGCAGCGTAGGTCTTGACAATTTGGGAGAGACCCAGTACTTC | CSVGLDNLGETQYF
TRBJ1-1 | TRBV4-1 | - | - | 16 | TGCGCCAGCAGCCAAGTCCTCACAGGTATGAACACTGAAGCTTTCTTT | CASSQVLTGMNTEAFF
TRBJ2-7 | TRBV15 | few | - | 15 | TGTGCCACCAGCAGAGAGGCGGCAGGGGAAAACGAGCAGTACTTC | CATSREAAGENEQYF
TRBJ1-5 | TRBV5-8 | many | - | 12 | TGTGCCAGCAGCGAGGGTGGGCCGCCCCAGCATTTT | CASSEGGPPQHF
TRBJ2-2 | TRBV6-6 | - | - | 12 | TGTGCCAGCAGTCAGTCCCCCGGGGAGCTGTTTTTT | CASSQSPGELFF
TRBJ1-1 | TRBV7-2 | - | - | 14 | TGTGCCAGCAGCATACGGGGCCTAAAATCCGAAGCTTTCTTT | CASSIRGLKSEAFF
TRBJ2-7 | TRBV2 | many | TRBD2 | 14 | TGTGCCAGCATTTTAGCGGGAGCAGAGTACGAGCAGTACTTC | CASILAGAEYEQYF
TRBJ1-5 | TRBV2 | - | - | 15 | TGTGCCAGCAGCCTTCGGGGGGGGGCGGGGCAGCCCCAGCATTTT | CASSLRGGAGQPQHF
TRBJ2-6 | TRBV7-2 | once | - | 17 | TGTGCCAGCAGCTTGGCAGGGTCTCCCTATGGGGCCAACGTCCTGACTTTC | CASSLAGSPYGANVLTF
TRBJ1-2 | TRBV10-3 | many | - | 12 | TGTGCCATCAGTGAAGACAGATGGGACTACACCTTC | CAISEDRWDYTF
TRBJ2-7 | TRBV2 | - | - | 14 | TGTGCCAGCAGTGACCAGGCGGCCTCCTACGAGCAGTACTTC | CASSDQAASYEQYF
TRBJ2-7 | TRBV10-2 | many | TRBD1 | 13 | TGCGCCAGCAGATGGGACAGGGAATACGAGCAGTACTTC | CASRWDREYEQYF
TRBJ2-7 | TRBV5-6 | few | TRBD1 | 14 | TGTGCCAGCAGGGGACAGGGGGCAGGTGTCGGGCAGTACTTC | CASRGQGAGVGQYF
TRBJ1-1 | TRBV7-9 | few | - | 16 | TGTGCCAGCAGCCAAGAGAGATGGGGGTCGAACACTGAAGCTTTCTTT | CASSQERWGSNTEAFF
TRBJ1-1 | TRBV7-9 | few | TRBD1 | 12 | TGTGCCAGCAGCCAAGGACAGGGGGCGGCTTTCTTT | CASSQGQGAAFF
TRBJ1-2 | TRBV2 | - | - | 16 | TGTGCCAGCAGTGAAGAGGGACGGCAAGCTAACTATGGCTACACCTTC | CASSEEGRQANYGYTF
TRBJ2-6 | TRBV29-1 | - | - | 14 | TGCAGCGTTGACGACACCTCTGGGGCCAACGTCCTGACTTTC | CSVDDTSGANVLTF
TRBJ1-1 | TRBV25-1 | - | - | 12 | TGTGCCAGCAGTATGACAGCGGCTGAAGCTTTCTTT | CASSMTAAEAFF
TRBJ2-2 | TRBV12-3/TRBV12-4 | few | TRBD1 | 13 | TGTGCCAGCAGTTGGACAGGGAGAGGGGAGCTGTTTTTT | CASSWTGRGELFF
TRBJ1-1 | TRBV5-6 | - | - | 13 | TGTGCCAGCAGCCCCAACAGCCTAACTGAAGCTTTCTTT | CASSPNSLTEAFF
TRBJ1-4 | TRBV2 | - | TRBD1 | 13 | TGTGCCAGCAGTTACAGGGGAGATGAAAAACTGTTTTTT | CASSYRGDEKLFF
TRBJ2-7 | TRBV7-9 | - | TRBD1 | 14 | TGTGCCAGCACCATGGGACAGGGAAGCTACGAGCAGTACTTC | CASTMGQGSYEQYF
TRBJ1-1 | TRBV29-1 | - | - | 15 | TGCAGCGTTCCCCCGTCCGGATTGGGAAGGACTGAAGCTTTCTTT | CSVPPSGLGRTEAFF
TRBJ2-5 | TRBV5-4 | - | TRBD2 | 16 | TGTGCCAGCAGCTTGCTAGCGGAGAGGATTCAAGAGACCCAGTACTTC | CASSLLAERIQETQYF
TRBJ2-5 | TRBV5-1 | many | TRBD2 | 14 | TGCGCCAGCAGCTTCGGGACTAACGAAGAGACCCAGTACTTC | CASSFGTNEETQYF
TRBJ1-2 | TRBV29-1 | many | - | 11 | TGCAGCGTTGAACCGACCCATGGCTACACCTTC | CSVEPTHGYTF
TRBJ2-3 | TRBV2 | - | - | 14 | TGTGCCAGCAGTGATCCGGCAGGCTCGAGGGAGCAGTATTTT | CASSDPAGSREQYF
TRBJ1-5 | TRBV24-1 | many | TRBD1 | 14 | TGTGCCACCAGTGACAGGGACAGTAGTCAGCCCCAGCATTTT | CATSDRDSSQPQHF
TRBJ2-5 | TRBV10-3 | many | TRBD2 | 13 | TGTGCCATCAGTGGAGCGGGACGAGAGACCCAGTACTTC | CAISGAGRETQYF
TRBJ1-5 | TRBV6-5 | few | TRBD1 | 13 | TGTGCCAGCGGGTTACAGGGGAATCAGCCCCAGCATTTT | CASGLQGNQPQHF
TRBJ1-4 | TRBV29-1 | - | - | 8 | TGCAGCGTTGTGACGTTGTTTTTT | CSVVTLFF